One sample yielded the 29 T cell receptor beta chains listed below, sequenced in a study of CD8 T cells in ankylosing spondylitis. Each CDR3 protein gets one entry after TCRdb re-called the 5' RACE reads with MiXCR. Of 350,000 to 400,000 distinct CDR3 sequences listed, 20% are singletons. The sample consisted of blood, either unsorted or a sorted T cell fraction (not recorded which). These TCRs come from a male donor with ankylosing spondylitis or in good health (not recorded which).

In DNA form, the CDR3 reads TGTGCCAAACACAGGGGGCGTCAGGAGACCCAGTACTTC. This sequence encodes CAKHRGRQETQYF. This chain uses TRBV24-1 with TRBJ2-5, with 9 bases lining up with TRBD1. The CDR3 sequence is 13 residues long. V shed 11 bases and J 5 bases; nucleotides not matched to a gene: 8. The germline CDR1 and CDR2 sequences are KGHDR and SFDVKD.

V and J are TRBV3-1 and TRBJ1-3, with D maybe TRBD1 (5 bases). CDR1 and CDR2 from the germline V gene are LGHDT and YNNKEL (reference sequence). The CDR3 length is 18 residues. Trimming stripped 3 bases from V and 0 bases from J, with 18 bases between. The CDR3 nucleotides read TGTGCCAGCAGCCAGACCGACAGTCTGCTTTACTCTGGAAACACCATATATTTT. Its protein product is CASSQTDSLLYSGNTIYF.

This rearrangement joins TRBV29-1 to TRBJ1-1, with a possible D match to TRBD1 (5 bases). Trimming shortened V by 6 bases and J by 1 base, and 15 bases separated the two germline ends. Germline V gene data show CDR1 as SQVTM and CDR2 as ANQGSEA. The CDR3 is 14 residues long. As DNA, the CDR3 is TGCAGCGTCGGGACGTGGGGCGCGAACACTGAAGCTTTCTTT. Translation gives CSVGTWGANTEAFF.

The V gene is TRBV4-2, the J gene TRBJ2-7, with unresolved D. Trimming pared 2 bases from V and 3 bases from J, leaving 17 bases between. Germline CDR1 and CDR2: LGHNA and YNFKEQ. CDR3 size: 16 residues. CDR3 sequence: CASSQSPLPRIYEQYF. CDR3 bases: TGTGCCAGCAGCCAAAGTCCCCTCCCTAGAATCTACGAGCAGTACTTC.

The chain combines TRBV27 with TRBJ2-5, with 7 bases fitting TRBD1. The germline V gene has CDR1 MNHEY and CDR2 SMNVEV (reference sequence). V dropped 5 bases and J dropped 3; count of bases not matched to a gene: 6. This CDR3 is built from 14 residues. The CDR3 nucleotides read TGTGCCAGCAGTAGCCGACAGGGAAAAGAGACCCAGTACTTC. The encoded protein is CASSSRQGKETQYF.

This clonotype was seen only a few times. The gene calls are TRBV9 and TRBJ2-1; tentative D call: TRBD2 (6 bases). The CDR3 totals 14 residues. Looked up from germline, CDR1 is SGDLS and CDR2 is YYNGEE. V lost 4 bases and J lost 8, with 16 bases in between. CDR3 nucleotides: TGTGCCAGCAGCTCGGGACTGCCAGACGATGAGCAGTTCTTC. Translating gives CASSSGLPDDEQFF.

The chain uses TRBV7-9 and TRBJ2-3; D is tentatively TRBD1 or TRBD2 (6 bases each). This CDR3 spans 13 amino acids. Per germline, CDR1 SEHNR and CDR2 FQNEAQ (reference sequence). Between the trimmed V and J ends, which lost 5 bases and 5 bases, there was a span of 11 bases. CDR3 sequence: CASSPEGGDTQYF. As DNA, the CDR3 is TGTGCCAGCAGCCCGGAGGGGGGAGATACGCAGTATTTT.

This clonotype has only a few counts. The CDR3 DNA sequence: TGTGCCAGCAGCTTGGTTACGGGGCTAGACACAGATACGCAGTATTTT. Protein product: CASSLVTGLDTDTQYF. The chain uses TRBV5-6 and TRBJ2-3, with D perhaps given as TRBD1 or TRBD2 (5 bases each). CDR1 and CDR2 from the germline V gene are SGHDT and YYEEEE. Trimming shortened V by 0 bases and J by 2 bases, and 13 bases separated the two germline ends. This CDR3 comprises 16 residues. The full variable domain, its missing parts supplied by reference TRBV5-6 and TRBJ2-3, is DAGVTQSPTHLIKTRGQQVTLRCSPKSGHDTVSWYQQALGQGPQFIFQYYEEEERQRGNFPDRFSGHQFPNYSSELNVNALLLGDSALYLCASSLVTGLDTDTQYFGPGTRLTVL.

Ten or more counts support this clonotype. The chain is built from TRBV20-1 and TRBJ2-1; D is uncertain. The CDR3 is 13 residues long. Germline loops: CDR1 DFQATT, CDR2 SNEGSKA (reference sequence). V was trimmed by 8 bases and J by 6 bases, leaving 17 bases between them. The CDR3 loop reads CSLFGGPSNEQFF. The CDR3 DNA reads TGCAGTCTTTTCGGTGGACCGTCCAATGAGCAGTTCTTC.

This chain connects TRBV5-1 to TRBJ2-5, with 8 bases aligning to TRBD2. Per germline, CDR1 SGHRS and CDR2 YFSETQ. The CDR3 is made up of 16 amino acids. Trimming cost V 0 bases and J 1 base; bases outside gene matches: 5. CDR3 sequence reads: CASSLEWLAGQETQYF. CDR3 coding DNA: TGCGCCAGCAGCTTGGAATGGCTAGCGGGCCAAGAGACCCAGTACTTC.

This clonotype appeared a few times. V and J are TRBV6-5 and TRBJ1-1, with D possibly TRBD1 on 5 matching bases. V was shortened by 0 bases and J by 4 bases, with 12 bases between the two germline ends. The germline V gene encodes CDR1 MNHEY and CDR2 SVGAGI. This CDR3 has 15 amino acids. The CDR3 nucleotides are TGTGCCAGCAGTTACTCGATAGGGGCGATCACTGAAGCTTTCTTT. It translates to CASSYSIGAITEAFF.

The genes are TRBV3-1 and TRBJ2-7, with D unclear. The CDR3 covers 13 residues. V was shortened by 0 bases and J by 7 bases, with 10 bases between the two germline ends. Germline lookup yields CDR1 LGHDT and CDR2 YNNKEL (reference sequence). DNA of the CDR3: TGTGCCAGCAGCCAAGATTTTCCGGATGAGCAGTACTTC. It specifies CASSQDFPDEQYF.

The table lists this clonotype with a few counts. V and J are TRBV7-2 and TRBJ2-1; a possible D gene is TRBD1 (6 bases). CDR1 SGHTA and CDR2 FQGNSA come from the germline V gene. This CDR3 is built from 13 residues. V lost 8 bases to trimming and J lost 2 bases, with 10 bases between them. The CDR3 sequence is CASEGDTYNEQFF. CDR3 in DNA: TGTGCCAGCGAGGGGGATACCTACAATGAGCAGTTCTTC.

In this sample, this clonotype turned up a few times. V gene TRBV4-1 combines with J gene TRBJ1-1, with 10 bases identical to TRBD1. V was pared by 0 bases and J by 4 bases, with 5 bases of the junction left unmatched. Germline V CDR1 and CDR2: MGHRA, YSYEKL. The CDR3 sequence is 16 residues long. The CDR3 DNA reads TGCGCCAGCAGCCAAGATCCCCGGACAGGGGGCACTGAAGCTTTCTTT. Translation: CASSQDPRTGGTEAFF.

The J gene is TRBJ1-6, the V gene TRBV4-2; D is perhaps TRBD1 (6 bases). The CDR3 has 15 residues. V lost 0 bases, J lost 3 bases, and 6 bases lay in between. Germline V gene data show CDR1 as LGHNA and CDR2 as YNFKEQ. The CDR3 DNA reads as TGTGCCAGCAGCCAAGACAGGGGCTATAATTCACCCCTCCACTTT. Its protein is CASSQDRGYNSPLHF.

The sample holds many counts of this clonotype. This chain connects TRBV12-3 or TRBV12-4 to TRBJ2-1, with D unresolved. This CDR3 has 12 amino acids. V gave up 5 bases and J gave up 4 bases, with 6 bases separating them. The CDR3 reads CASSPVYNEQFF. The CDR3 DNA sequence: TGTGCCAGCAGTCCCGTTTACAATGAGCAGTTCTTC.

There are a few counts of this clonotype. This chain links TRBV27 with TRBJ2-1; D may be TRBD2 (6 bases). V dropped 4 bases and J dropped 0 bases, with 10 bases sitting between them. The CDR3 length is 15 residues. The germline V gene encodes CDR1 MNHEY and CDR2 SMNVEV (reference sequence). The CDR3 protein is CASSWGVSSYNEQFF. CDR3 DNA: TGTGCCAGCAGTTGGGGGGTGAGCTCCTACAATGAGCAGTTCTTC.

A few counts support this clonotype. The chain couples TRBV7-6 to TRBJ2-3, with 7 positions matching TRBD2. CDR3 size: 17 residues. The J segment lost 6 bases and the V segment lost 1 base, leaving 13 bases of the junction unmatched. Per the germline V gene, CDR1 is SGHVS and CDR2 is FNYEAQ. The CDR3 sequence is CASSLGVLAASVDTQYF. The CDR3 DNA reads TGTGCCAGCAGCTTAGGAGTCCTAGCGGCGTCGGTGGATACGCAGTATTTT.

The chain recombines TRBV5-1 with TRBJ2-1, with 7 bases that match TRBD1. CDR3 size: 18 residues. The V and J ends lost 2 bases and 6 bases, in that order; junction bases with no gene match: 17. Germline V lookup: CDR1 SGHRS, CDR2 YFSETQ. Here the CDR3 reads CASSFGPQGGVMGNEQFF. Written as DNA, the CDR3 is TGCGCCAGCAGCTTTGGCCCCCAAGGGGGCGTCATGGGCAATGAGCAGTTCTTC.

This clonotype was picked up a small number of times. This chain joins TRBV7-3 and TRBJ2-3, with 9 bases matching TRBD2. This CDR3 region has 15 residues. V shed 2 bases, J shed 5 bases, and the junction held 5 bases outside the gene matches. Germline CDR1 is SGHTA and CDR2 is FQGTGA. CDR3 coding DNA: TGTGCCAGCAGCTTACGCGGGGGGGCCGGAGATACGCAGTATTTT. Translated, it gives CASSLRGGAGDTQYF.

This clonotype was detected a few times. This sequence joins TRBV12-3 or TRBV12-4 and TRBJ2-3; 12 bases fit TRBD2. This CDR3 has 16 residues. Trimming at V came to 5 bases and at J to 3 bases, leaving 6 bases not matched to a gene. The CDR3 DNA reads TGTGCCAGCAGTCCAACTAGCGGGGGGACGACAGATACGCAGTATTTT. Translating it yields CASSPTSGGTTDTQYF.

This clonotype was picked up a small number of times. The chain carries TRBV15 and TRBJ2-1; possibly TRBD2 for D (6 bases). The ends were cut back, 0 bases at V and 7 bases at J, with 16 bases in the middle. The CDR3 has 16 amino acids. Per germline, CDR1 LNHNV and CDR2 YYDKDF (reference sequence). The CDR3 loop reads CATSRDRSGPGNEQFF. CDR3 DNA sequence: TGTGCCACCAGCAGAGATCGGAGCGGGCCAGGAAATGAGCAGTTCTTC.

This clonotype was found a few times. V gene TRBV10-3 combines with J gene TRBJ2-1; 9 bases align to TRBD1. The V segment lost 10 bases and the J segment 4 bases; nucleotides outside the gene matches: 14. CDR3 length: 16 amino acids. Germline values: CDR1 ENHRY, CDR2 SYGVKD. CDR3 loop: CANSRGGGQGYNEQFF. CDR3 sequence (DNA): TGTGCCAACTCCCGGGGCGGAGGACAGGGGTACAATGAGCAGTTCTTC.

The chain has TRBV4-2 and TRBJ2-1; 8 positions match TRBD1. CDR3 length equals 16 residues. CDR1 LGHNA and CDR2 YNFKEQ come from the germline V gene. V shed 4 bases, J shed 0 bases, and the junction held 5 bases outside the gene matches. CDR3 in amino acids: CASSRQGKSSYNEQFF. CDR3 DNA: TGTGCCAGCAGCCGACAGGGGAAAAGCTCCTACAATGAGCAGTTCTTC.

The chain uses TRBV11-2 and TRBJ2-1, with TRBD2 identical over 9 bases. J gave up 7 bases and V 0 bases, and 13 bases lay outside the gene matches. The CDR3 has 18 residues. Germline CDR1 is SGHAT and CDR2 is FQNNGV. The CDR3 protein is CASSLEALASGVSNEQFF. The CDR3 DNA sequence: TGTGCCAGCAGCTTAGAGGCCCTCGCTAGCGGGGTTTCTAATGAGCAGTTCTTC.

This clonotype has just a few counts. The V and J genes are TRBV18 and TRBJ2-7, with TRBD1 matching over 8 bases. Germline-derived CDR1 and CDR2 are KGHSH and LQKENI. V lost 2 bases and J lost 1; bases outside the gene matches: 4. The CDR3 covers 15 residues. The CDR3 DNA is TGTGCCAGCTCACCAAGGGACAGGCCTTCCTACGAGCAGTACTTC. Amino acid sequence: CASSPRDRPSYEQYF. The complete variable domain, with remaining parts taken from reference TRBV18 and TRBJ2-7, reads NAGVMQNPRHLVRRRGQEARLRCSPMKGHSHVYWYRQLPEEGLKFMVYLQKENIIDESGMPKERFSAEFPKEGPSILRIQQVVRGDSAAYFCASSPRDRPSYEQYFGPGTRLTVT.

This sequence joins TRBV29-1 and TRBJ2-1; tentatively, D is TRBD2 (5 bases). The germline V gene has CDR1 SQVTM and CDR2 ANQGSEA. There are 11 residues in the CDR3. V dropped 7 bases and J dropped 8 bases, with 12 bases sitting between them. DNA of the CDR3: TGCAGCGCCACGGGGTATTATGAGCAGTTCTTC. Its translation: CSATGYYEQFF.

This clonotype was counted ten times or more. This chain joins TRBV20-1 and TRBJ2-6; TRBD1 aligns across 8 bases. This CDR3 region has 16 residues. CDR1 is DFQATT and CDR2 is SNEGSKA in the germline V gene (reference sequence). The V gene end was trimmed by 4 bases and the J gene end by 4 bases; junction bases not matched to a gene: 9. The CDR3 coding sequence is TGCAGTGCTACCCGGACAGGGATGACCGGGGCCAACGTCCTGACTTTC. Translation gives CSATRTGMTGANVLTF.

CDR3 amino acids: CASSEARDEQFF. In DNA form, the CDR3 reads TGTGCCAGCAGTGAAGCCCGGGATGAGCAGTTCTTC. The rearrangement links TRBV2 to TRBJ2-1, with D unclear. V lost 0 bases, J lost 8 bases, and 5 bases lay in between. The CDR3 has 12 residues. Germline lookup yields CDR1 SNHLY and CDR2 FYNNEI.